What follows are 14 T cell receptor beta chains derived from one specimen sequenced in a study of neurological immune-mediated disorders. Specified time point: longitudinal time-point 1 (baseline). TCRdb redid the calling of the 5' RACE reads with MiXCR, one entry per CDR3 protein. The repertoire holds about 49,000 distinct CDR3 sequences, with 10% as singletons. Sequences were obtained from PBMCs. These receptors were collected from a woman in her thirties or forties in good health.

This clonotype occurred many times. The chain links TRBV6-5 to TRBJ1-1; D is ambiguous. Trimming took off 2 bases at V and 1 base at J, with 5 bases between the two ends. CDR1 is MNHEY, CDR2 SVGAGI, per germline. The CDR3 spans 13 residues. DNA for the CDR3: TGTGCCAGCAGTTACGCCAGGAACACTGAAGCTTTCTTT. Translation gives CASSYARNTEAFF.

The table lists this clonotype with many counts. The chain recombines TRBV25-1 with TRBJ1-6; D is unresolved. V shed 1 base and J shed 3 bases, with 7 bases lying between them. Germline V gene data show CDR1 as MGHDK and CDR2 as SYGVNS. CDR3 size: 15 residues. The CDR3 region is CASSEFSGYNSPLHF. As DNA, the CDR3 is TGTGCCAGCAGTGAATTTTCGGGCTATAATTCACCCCTCCACTTT.

This clonotype has ten or more counts. CDR3 bases: TGCGCCAGCAGCTTGGGGGACAGGGACTCACCCCTCCACTTT. Residues: CASSLGDRDSPLHF. The chain links TRBV5-1 to TRBJ1-6; TRBD1 matches at 9 bases. The CDR3 sequence is 14 residues long. CDR1 SGHRS and CDR2 YFSETQ come from the germline V gene. The ends lost 0 bases at V and 10 bases at J; junction bases unmatched: 2.

This clonotype was recorded at least ten times. Here the CDR3 reads CASSLQGSTEAFF. DNA for the CDR3: TGCGCCAGCAGCTTACAGGGGAGCACTGAAGCTTTCTTT. The J gene is TRBJ1-1, the V gene TRBV5-1, with TRBD1 matching over 7 bases. J was trimmed by 4 bases and V by 2 bases; bases with no gene match: 2. From germline, CDR1 is SGHRS and CDR2 YFSETQ. This CDR3 region has 13 residues. Using reference TRBV5-1 and TRBJ1-1 for the parts outside the CDR3, the full variable domain is KAGVTQTPRYLIKTRGQQVTLSCSPISGHRSVSWYQQTPGQGLQFLFEYFSETQRNKGNFPGRFSGRQFSNSRSEMNVSTLELGDSALYLCASSLQGSTEAFFGQGTRLTVV.

The sample holds many counts of this clonotype. V and J are TRBV27 and TRBJ2-7; D tentatively fits TRBD1 or TRBD2 (5 bases each). CDR1 and CDR2 from the germline V gene are MNHEY and SMNVEV (reference sequence). V lost 3 bases to trimming and J lost 2 bases, with 8 bases between them. There are 13 residues in the CDR3. The CDR3 is CASSLGTAYEQYF. The CDR3 DNA reads TGTGCCAGCAGTTTGGGGACGGCCTACGAGCAGTACTTC.

The table lists this clonotype with many counts. The chain has TRBV7-8 and TRBJ1-1, with D possibly being TRBD1 (5 bases). CDR1 and CDR2 (germline): SGHVS, FQNEAQ. The CDR3 consists of 12 residues. V was trimmed by 1 base and J by 10 bases, leaving 10 bases between them. The CDR3 region has the DNA TGTGCCAGCAGCTTAGTGATGGGACTAGCTTTCTTT. Its protein product is CASSLVMGLAFF.

Judged by abundance, this clonotype is medium-sized. The chain joins TRBV11-2 to TRBJ1-2; D is possibly TRBD1 (6 bases). CDR1 SGHAT and CDR2 FQNNGV come from the germline V gene. V lost 2 bases, J lost 6 bases, and 10 bases lay in between. CDR3 length: 13 residues. The CDR3 sequence: CASSLQGSHGYTF. The CDR3 region has the DNA TGTGCCAGCAGCTTACAGGGGTCCCATGGCTACACCTTC.

This clonotype has at least ten counts. This chain joins TRBV5-1 and TRBJ1-2; 8 bases match TRBD1. V trimming: 2 bases; J trimming: 2 bases; junction bases outside the gene matches: 8. The germline gives CDR1 SGHRS, CDR2 YFSETQ. The CDR3 is 16 residues long. CDR3 protein: CASSFGQGAVNYGYTF. In nucleotides, the CDR3 is TGCGCCAGCAGCTTTGGCCAGGGGGCCGTCAACTATGGCTACACCTTC.

This clonotype has ten or more counts. J is TRBJ1-2 and V is TRBV7-9; D gene ambiguous. Germline CDR1 and CDR2: SEHNR and FQNEAQ (reference sequence). Trimming cost V 8 bases and J 4 bases, with 35 bases left between them. This CDR3 region has 20 residues. The CDR3 reads CASFPMGGDIWGSPSYGYTF. CDR3 nucleotide sequence: TGTGCCAGCTTCCCTATGGGCGGGGATATCTGGGGATCGCCCAGCTATGGCTACACCTTC.

This clonotype was seen many times. V and J are TRBV20-1 and TRBJ2-7; tentative D call: TRBD2 (6 bases). Per the germline V gene, CDR1 is DFQATT and CDR2 is SNEGSKA (reference sequence). The V and J ends lost 3 bases and 3 bases respectively, with 18 bases between them. The CDR3 length is 15 residues. The CDR3 sequence is CSASGSGGFGYEQYF. In nucleotides, the CDR3 is TGCAGTGCTAGTGGCTCCGGAGGGTTCGGCTACGAGCAGTACTTC.

Many counts were recorded for this clonotype. V and J are TRBV9 and TRBJ2-1; D possibly matches TRBD1 or TRBD2 (5 bases each). V gave up 2 bases and J gave up 1 base, with 10 bases separating them. The CDR3 has 15 residues. Germline V gene lookup returns CDR1 SGDLS and CDR2 YYNGEE. The CDR3 DNA sequence: TGTGCCAGCAGCGTGATAGGGGAGTCCTACAATGAGCAGTTCTTC. Its protein product is CASSVIGESYNEQFF. Full variable domain (remainder filled in from reference TRBV9 and TRBJ2-1): DSGVTQTPKHLITATGQRVTLRCSPRSGDLSVYWYQQSLDQGLQFLIQYYNGEERAKGNILERFSAQQFPDLHSELNLSSLELGDSALYFCASSVIGESYNEQFFGPGTRLTVL.

This clonotype was observed many times. The CDR3 nucleotides read TGTGCCAGCAGTCCGCGGACAGGCGGAGAGCAGTACTTC. Translation: CASSPRTGGEQYF. This chain connects TRBV6-2 or TRBV6-3 to TRBJ2-7; 7 bases are a match to TRBD1. Per germline, CDR1 MNHEY and CDR2 SVGEGT. The ends lost 5 bases at V and 7 bases at J; junction bases unmatched: 8. The CDR3 contains 13 residues.

This clonotype was counted ten times or more. The chain combines TRBV6-5 with TRBJ1-3, with a tentative D call TRBD1 (6 bases). The CDR3 loop spans 17 amino acids. V lost 5 bases to trimming and J lost 0 bases, with 17 bases between them. Germline CDR1 reads MNHEY; CDR2 reads SVGAGI. The CDR3 sequence is CASSDRQVGSSGNTIYF. The CDR3, as DNA: TGTGCCAGCAGTGACCGACAGGTCGGGAGCTCTGGAAACACCATATATTTT.

This clonotype was counted ten times or more. This chain joins TRBV2 and TRBJ1-5; D possibly corresponds to TRBD1 (5 bases). This CDR3 has 13 amino acids. Germline values: CDR1 SNHLY, CDR2 FYNNEI. Trimming took off 8 bases at V and 2 bases at J, with 10 bases between the two ends. CDR3 protein: CASGRGGNQPQHF. The CDR3 DNA reads as TGTGCCAGCGGTCGGGGGGGCAATCAGCCCCAGCATTTT.